This T cell receptor (beta chain) was obtained from a study of early T cells in non-severe SARS-CoV-2 infection. Findings and limits, study-wide: VDJdb matching, biased toward anti-spike CD8 responses, missed private and CD4 specificities.

Germline V gene data show CDR1 as SGHDN and CDR2 as FVKESK. V was clipped by 1 base and J by 4 bases, with 10 bases between them. The CDR3 length is 14 residues. cDNA molecules, individually, were tagged with unique molecular identifiers. TCRdb re-called the 5' RACE reads through MiXCR, storing one row per CDR3 protein. Counted here are about 55,000 distinct CDR3 sequences, more than 13% occurring once; the ten biggest clones make up 8% to 10%. The table lists this clonotype with a few counts. Its target is unknown. This chain links TRBV14 with TRBJ1-2; D gene unclear. The sequences come from whole blood, collected at baseline. This receptor was taken from an adult who was a healthcare worker with PCR-confirmed SARS-CoV-2 infection or an uninfected control (not recorded which). The CDR3 DNA reads as TGTGCCAGCAGCCAAGTCCGGGAGGGCTATGGCTACACCTTC. The encoded protein is CASSQVREGYGYTF. The whole variable domain, remainder taken from reference TRBV14 and TRBJ1-2, is EAGVTQFPSHSVIEKGQTVTLRCDPISGHDNLYWYRRVMGKEIKFLLHFVKESKQDESGMPNNRFLAERTGGTYSTLKVQPAELEDSGVYFCASSQVREGYGYTFGSGTRLTVV.